Sequencing of this T cell receptor (beta chain) was carried out in a study of regulatory T cells in long-lasting Graves disease. Assembly of TCR beta libraries relied on iRepertoire HTBI primers together with Arm-PCR of CDR3 regions. TCRdb reprocessed the multiplex PCR reads via MiXCR and lists one record per CDR3 protein. The table lists more than 300,000 distinct CDR3 sequences, approximately 10% of them singletons, with under 20% in the top ten. This clonotype was seen many times. Time point of the sample: newly diagnosed GD, antithyroid drugs for less than 3 months. After RNA was extracted from PBMCs, the TCR library was made from it. V lost 8 bases to trimming and J lost 4 bases; unmatched junction nucleotides: 9. The CDR3 loop spans 14 amino acids. These same data were also listed under a study on T cells in Graves' hyperthyroidism and ophthalmopathy.

The clonotype was recovered from a woman aged 18-29 years with Graves disease. V gene TRBV12-3 or TRBV12-4 combines with J gene TRBJ1-1, with 8 bases fitting TRBD1. The sequencing used peripheral blood mononuclear cells (PBMCs), collected at new diagnosis, from a patient treated with antithyroid drugs. DNA of the CDR3: TGTGCCAGCCGAAAAATAACAGGGGGCACTGAAGCTTTCTTT. Encoded protein: CASRKITGGTEAFF.